What follows are 7 T cell receptor beta chains derived from one specimen sequenced in a study of cytomegalovirus exposure and HLA in healthy donors. The PCR had 60 Vbeta and 13 Jbeta primers. Sequenced by immunoSEQ multiplex PCR; TCRdb stores in-frame clones only, minus some. The sample yields about 270,000 clones, more than 55% seen once. Material: PBMCs. The receptor set was obtained from a female donor in good health and CMV-seronegative.

This rearrangement joins TRBV4-1 to TRBJ1-2; 7 bases fit TRBD1. CDR1 MGHRA and CDR2 YSYEKL come from the germline V gene. The CDR3 contains 15 residues. V shed 3 bases, J shed 4 bases, and the junction held 8 bases outside the gene matches. The CDR3: CASSQTQGGTYGYTF. In DNA form, the CDR3 reads TGCGCCAGCAGCCAGACTCAGGGGGGTACCTATGGCTACACCTTC.

V gene TRBV12-5 combines with J gene TRBJ2-5; 9 bases map to TRBD2. This CDR3 comprises 17 residues. V trimming: 4 bases; J trimming: 3 bases; junction bases outside the gene matches: 12. In germline, CDR1 is LGHNT, CDR2 FRNRAP. CDR3 amino acids: CASGWGPLAGIKETQYF. For the CDR3, the DNA is TGTGCTAGTGGTTGGGGCCCCCTAGCGGGGATAAAAGAGACCCAGTACTTC.

A single count supports this clone. The genes are TRBV6-1 and TRBJ1-1; a possible D gene is TRBD1 (5 bases). V shed 5 bases and J shed 3 bases, with 10 bases lying between them. The germline CDR1 and CDR2 sequences are MNHNS and SASEGT. The CDR3 is made up of 13 amino acids. Here the CDR3 reads CASSLTVYTEAFF. The CDR3 DNA reads TGTGCCAGCAGTTTGACAGTTTACACTGAAGCTTTCTTT.

For the CDR3, the DNA is TGTGCCAGCTCATCATCCCTTGGGGGGGCTAGCACAGATACGCAGTATTTT. Protein sequence: CASSSSLGGASTDTQYF. The chain joins TRBV18 to TRBJ2-3; D is possibly TRBD2 (7 bases). Looked up from germline, CDR1 is KGHSH and CDR2 is LQKENI. CDR3 length: 17 amino acids. V was clipped by 5 bases and J by 0 bases, with 18 bases between them.

The chain recombines TRBV5-4 with TRBJ2-7, with 7 positions matching TRBD2. This CDR3 has 14 residues. Germline CDR1 SGHNT, CDR2 YYREEE (reference sequence). V gave up 4 bases and J gave up 3 bases; unmatched junction bases: 7. This CDR3 reads CASSPRIAGYEQYF. The DNA of the CDR3 is TGTGCCAGCAGCCCCAGGATAGCGGGCTACGAGCAGTACTTC.

Note on this clone: A read error may produce the germline difference seen at one junction end. The chain uses TRBV10-3 and TRBJ2-7; 10 bases map to TRBD2. Germline assignment: CDR1 ENHRY and CDR2 SYGVKD. The CDR3 totals 13 residues. CDR3: CAISEVLAGELYF. The CDR3 bases are TGTGCCATCAGTGAAGTCCTAGCGGGAGAGCTGTACTTC.

The rearrangement links TRBV7-2 to TRBJ2-3, with 8 bases that match TRBD1. Germline V CDR1 and CDR2: SGHTA, FQGNSA. V lost 5 bases and J lost 5; bases outside the gene matches: 6. The CDR3 sequence is 14 residues long. The CDR3 spells CASSPRQGQDTQYF. For the CDR3, the DNA is TGTGCCAGCAGCCCACGACAGGGGCAAGATACGCAGTATTTT.